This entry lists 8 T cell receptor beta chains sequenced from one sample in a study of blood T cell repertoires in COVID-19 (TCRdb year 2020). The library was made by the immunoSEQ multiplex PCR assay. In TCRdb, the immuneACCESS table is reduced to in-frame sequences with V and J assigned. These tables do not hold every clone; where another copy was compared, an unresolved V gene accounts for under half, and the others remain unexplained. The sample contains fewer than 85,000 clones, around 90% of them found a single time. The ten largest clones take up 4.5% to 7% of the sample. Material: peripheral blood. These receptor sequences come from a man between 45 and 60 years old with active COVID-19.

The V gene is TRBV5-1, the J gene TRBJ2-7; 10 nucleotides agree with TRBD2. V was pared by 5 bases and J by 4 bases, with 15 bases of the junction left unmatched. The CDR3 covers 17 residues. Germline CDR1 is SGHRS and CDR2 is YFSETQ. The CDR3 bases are TGCGCCAGCAGTTCTACGACTAGCGGGTCACCGTTTTACGAGCAGTACTTC. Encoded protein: CASSSTTSGSPFYEQYF.

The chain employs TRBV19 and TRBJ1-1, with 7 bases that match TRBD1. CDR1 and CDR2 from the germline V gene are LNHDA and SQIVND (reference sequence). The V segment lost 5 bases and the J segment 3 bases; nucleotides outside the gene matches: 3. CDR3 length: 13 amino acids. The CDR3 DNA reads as TGTGCCAGTAGTTACGACAGGGACACTGAAGCTTTCTTT. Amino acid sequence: CASSYDRDTEAFF.

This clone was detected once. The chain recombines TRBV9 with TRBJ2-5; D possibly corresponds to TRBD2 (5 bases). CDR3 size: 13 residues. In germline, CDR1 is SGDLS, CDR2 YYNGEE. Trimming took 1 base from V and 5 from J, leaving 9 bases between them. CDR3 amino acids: CASSVRTGETQYF. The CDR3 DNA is TGTGCCAGCAGCGTAAGAACGGGGGAGACCCAGTACTTC.

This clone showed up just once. This chain's CDR3 is CASSLLAGGSYEQYF. In DNA form, the CDR3 reads TGCGCCAGCAGCTTGCTAGCGGGTGGGTCCTACGAGCAGTACTTC. The V and J genes are TRBV5-1 and TRBJ2-7, with 8 bases lining up with TRBD2. The V gene end was trimmed by 1 base and the J gene end by 1 base; junction bases not matched to a gene: 4. This CDR3 contains 15 residues. Germline CDR1 reads SGHRS; CDR2 reads YFSETQ.

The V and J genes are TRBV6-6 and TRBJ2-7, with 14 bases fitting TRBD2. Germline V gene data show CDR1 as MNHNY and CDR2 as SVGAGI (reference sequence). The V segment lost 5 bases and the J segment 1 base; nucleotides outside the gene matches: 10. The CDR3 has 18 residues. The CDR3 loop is CASSPTGLAGEKSYEQYF. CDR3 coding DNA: TGTGCCAGCAGTCCAACGGGACTAGCGGGGGAGAAATCCTACGAGCAGTACTTC.

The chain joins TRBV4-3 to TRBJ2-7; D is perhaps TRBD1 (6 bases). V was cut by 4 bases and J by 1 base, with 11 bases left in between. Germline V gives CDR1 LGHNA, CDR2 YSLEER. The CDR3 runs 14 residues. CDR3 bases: TGCGCCAGCAGCCCAGGACAGTTTTCCTACGAGCAGTACTTC. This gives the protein CASSPGQFSYEQYF.

CDR3 DNA: TGTGCCAGCAGCCCCGGGGTGAGCACAGATACGCAGTATTTT. Encoded protein: CASSPGVSTDTQYF. The chain uses TRBV7-3 and TRBJ2-3, with D perhaps TRBD2 (5 bases). CDR3 length equals 14 residues. Germline CDR1 reads SGHTA; CDR2 reads FQGTGA. V shed 5 bases and J shed 0 bases, with 9 bases lying between them.

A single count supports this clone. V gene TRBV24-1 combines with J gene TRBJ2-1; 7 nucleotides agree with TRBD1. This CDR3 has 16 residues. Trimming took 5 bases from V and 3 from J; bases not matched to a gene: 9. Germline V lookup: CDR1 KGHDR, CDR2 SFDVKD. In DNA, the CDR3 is TGTGCCACCAGTGGGTTACAGGGGTTAGGCTACAATGAGCAGTTCTTC. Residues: CATSGLQGLGYNEQFF.